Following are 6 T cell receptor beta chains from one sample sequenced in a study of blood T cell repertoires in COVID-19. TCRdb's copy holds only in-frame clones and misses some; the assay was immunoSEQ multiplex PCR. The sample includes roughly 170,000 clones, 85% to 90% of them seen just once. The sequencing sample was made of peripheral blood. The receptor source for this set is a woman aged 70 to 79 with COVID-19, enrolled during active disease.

In DNA form, the CDR3 reads TGTGCCAGCAGCCTCAATGGTAGCGGGAGGAGGTCGCAGTATTTT. It is translated as CASSLNGSGRRSQYF. V gene TRBV28 combines with J gene TRBJ2-3; 10 bases are shared with TRBD2. The CDR3 has 15 residues. V lost 6 bases to trimming and J lost 10 bases; unmatched junction nucleotides: 13. The V gene's germline CDR1 is MDHEN and CDR2 SYDVKM.

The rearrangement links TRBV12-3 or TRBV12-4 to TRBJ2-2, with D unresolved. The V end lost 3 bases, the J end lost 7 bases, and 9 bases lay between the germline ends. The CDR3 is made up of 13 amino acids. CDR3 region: CASSFGSVGELFF. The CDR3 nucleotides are TGTGCCAGCAGTTTCGGTTCTGTCGGGGAGCTGTTTTTT.

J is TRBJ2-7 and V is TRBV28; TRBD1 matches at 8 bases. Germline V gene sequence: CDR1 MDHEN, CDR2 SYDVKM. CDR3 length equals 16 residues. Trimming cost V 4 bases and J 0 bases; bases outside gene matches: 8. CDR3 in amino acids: CASSSPTGVGSYEQYF. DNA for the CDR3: TGTGCCAGCAGTTCACCGACAGGGGTGGGCTCCTACGAGCAGTACTTC.

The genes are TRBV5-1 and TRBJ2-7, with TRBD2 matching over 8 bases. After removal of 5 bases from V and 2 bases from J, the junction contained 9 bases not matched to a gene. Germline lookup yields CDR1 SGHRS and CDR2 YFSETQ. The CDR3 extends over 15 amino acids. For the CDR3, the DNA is TGCGCCAGCAGAACGGGAGGGGGAACCCCCTACGAGCAGTACTTC. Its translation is CASRTGGGTPYEQYF.

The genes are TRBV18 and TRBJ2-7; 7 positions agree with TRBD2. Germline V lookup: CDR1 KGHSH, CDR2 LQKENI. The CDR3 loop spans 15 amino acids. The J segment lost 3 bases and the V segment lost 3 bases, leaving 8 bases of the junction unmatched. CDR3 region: CASSPGTIAGYEQYF. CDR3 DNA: TGTGCCAGCTCACCCGGGACGATAGCGGGCTACGAGCAGTACTTC.

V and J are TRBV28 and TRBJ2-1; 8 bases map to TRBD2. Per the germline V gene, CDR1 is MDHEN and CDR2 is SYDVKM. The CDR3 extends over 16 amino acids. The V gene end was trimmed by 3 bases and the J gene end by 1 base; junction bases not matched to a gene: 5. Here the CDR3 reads CASSFSGRASYNEQFF. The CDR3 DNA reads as TGTGCCAGCAGTTTCTCCGGGAGGGCGTCCTACAATGAGCAGTTCTTC. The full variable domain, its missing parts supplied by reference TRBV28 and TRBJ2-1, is DVKVTQSSRYLVKRTGEKVFLECVQDMDHENMFWYRQDPGLGLRLIYFSYDVKMKEKGDIPEGYSVSREKKERFSLILESASTNQTSMYLCASSFSGRASYNEQFFGPGTRLTVL.